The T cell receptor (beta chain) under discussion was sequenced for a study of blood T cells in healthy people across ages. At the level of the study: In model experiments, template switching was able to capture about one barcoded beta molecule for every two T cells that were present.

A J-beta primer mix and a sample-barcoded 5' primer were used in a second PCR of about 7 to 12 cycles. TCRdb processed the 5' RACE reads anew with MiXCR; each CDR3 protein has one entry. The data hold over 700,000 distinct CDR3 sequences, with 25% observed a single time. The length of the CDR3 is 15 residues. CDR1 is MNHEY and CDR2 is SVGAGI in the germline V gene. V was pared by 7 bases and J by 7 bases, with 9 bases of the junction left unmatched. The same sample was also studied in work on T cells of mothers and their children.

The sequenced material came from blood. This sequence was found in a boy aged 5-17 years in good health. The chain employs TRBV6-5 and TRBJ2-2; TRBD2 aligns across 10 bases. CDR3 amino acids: CASTLLAGAFGELFF. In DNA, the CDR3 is TGTGCCAGCACCCTCCTAGCGGGAGCGTTCGGGGAGCTGTTTTTT.